This TCR beta chain was identified during a study of blood T cell repertoires in COVID-19. The V gene's germline CDR1 is GTSNPN and CDR2 SVGIG (reference sequence). This CDR3 has 14 residues. V lost 3 bases and J lost 0, with 9 bases in between. The data were produced by immunoSEQ multiplex PCR, yet TCRdb's version contains in-frame clones alone and is incomplete. The repertoire holds 300,000 to 350,000 clones, approximately 85% seen once, with 2.2% in the top ten. This chain joins TRBV30 and TRBJ1-3, with D possibly being TRBD1 (5 bases). What was sequenced was PBMCs or T cells enriched from blood (not recorded which). The TCR originated in a man aged 30 to 45 who had recovered from COVID-19. The CDR3 loop reads CAWRAGSSGNTIYF. In DNA, the CDR3 is TGTGCCTGGAGGGCAGGGTCCTCTGGAAACACCATATATTTT.